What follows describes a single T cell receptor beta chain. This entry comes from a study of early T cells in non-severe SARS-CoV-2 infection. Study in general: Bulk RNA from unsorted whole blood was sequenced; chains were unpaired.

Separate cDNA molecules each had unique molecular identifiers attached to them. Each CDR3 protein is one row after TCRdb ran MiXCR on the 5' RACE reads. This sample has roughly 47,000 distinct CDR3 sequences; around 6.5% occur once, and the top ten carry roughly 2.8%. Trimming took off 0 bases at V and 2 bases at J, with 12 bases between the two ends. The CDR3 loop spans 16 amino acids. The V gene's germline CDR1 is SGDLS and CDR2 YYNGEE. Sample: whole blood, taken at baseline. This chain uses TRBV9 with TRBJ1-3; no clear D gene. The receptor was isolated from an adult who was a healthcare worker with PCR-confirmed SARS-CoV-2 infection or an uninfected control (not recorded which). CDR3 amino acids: CASSVALAAAGNTIYF. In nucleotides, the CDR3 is TGTGCCAGCAGCGTAGCCCTTGCCGCAGCTGGAAACACCATATATTTT.